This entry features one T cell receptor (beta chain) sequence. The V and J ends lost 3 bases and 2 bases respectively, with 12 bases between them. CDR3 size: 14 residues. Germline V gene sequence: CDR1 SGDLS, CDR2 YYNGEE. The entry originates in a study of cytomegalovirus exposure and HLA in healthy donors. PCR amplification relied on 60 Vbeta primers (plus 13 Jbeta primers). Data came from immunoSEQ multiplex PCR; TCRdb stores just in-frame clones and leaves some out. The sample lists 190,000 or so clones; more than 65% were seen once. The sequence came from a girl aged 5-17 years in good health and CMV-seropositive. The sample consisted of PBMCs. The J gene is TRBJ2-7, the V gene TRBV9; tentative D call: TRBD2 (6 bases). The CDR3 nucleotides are TGTGCCAGCAGCGCCGGGACTTTACCCTACGAGCAGTACTTC. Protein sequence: CASSAGTLPYEQYF.